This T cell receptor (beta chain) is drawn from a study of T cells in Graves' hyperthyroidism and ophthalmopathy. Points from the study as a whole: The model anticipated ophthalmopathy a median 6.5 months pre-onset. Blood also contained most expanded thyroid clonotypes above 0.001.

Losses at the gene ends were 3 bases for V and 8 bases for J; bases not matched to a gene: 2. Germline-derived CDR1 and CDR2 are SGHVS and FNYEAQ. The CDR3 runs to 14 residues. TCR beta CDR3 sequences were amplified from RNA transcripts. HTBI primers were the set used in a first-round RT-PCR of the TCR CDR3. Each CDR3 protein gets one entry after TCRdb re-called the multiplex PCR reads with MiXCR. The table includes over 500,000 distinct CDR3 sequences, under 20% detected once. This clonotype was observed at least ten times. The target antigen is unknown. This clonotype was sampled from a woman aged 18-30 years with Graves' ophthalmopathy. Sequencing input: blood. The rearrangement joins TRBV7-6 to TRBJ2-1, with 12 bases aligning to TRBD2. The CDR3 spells CASSFLAGGDEQFF. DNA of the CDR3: TGTGCCAGCAGCTTTCTAGCGGGGGGGGATGAGCAGTTCTTC.